A selection of T cell receptor beta chains follows, all from one sample in a study of shared clonotypes between healthy human individuals. Measured with immunoSEQ multiplex PCR; TCRdb has only the in-frame clones, and not every one. The sample lists around 700,000 clones, more than 70% occurring once. The specimen was memory CD4+ T cells sorted from blood. The source is a woman aged 25 to 45 in good health. The CDR3 runs from the conserved cysteine through the conserved F or W. Each record gives: CDR3 protein, CDR3 DNA, D gene, J gene, clone size, V gene. D genes are given only for firm matches. Clone size is stated in some rows and not others, as once, few, many or a class when expanded.

CDR3 protein: CASSQTTSGEGNEQFF; CDR3 DNA: TGTGCCAGCAGCCAAACGACTAGCGGGGAGGGCAATGAGCAGTTCTTC; D gene: TRBD2; J gene: TRBJ2-1; clone size: -; V gene: TRBV4-2
CDR3 protein: CAWSVLDRNTEAFF; CDR3 DNA: TGTGCCTGGAGTGTACTGGATAGGAACACTGAAGCTTTCTTT; D gene: -; J gene: TRBJ1-1; clone size: -; V gene: TRBV30
CDR3 protein: CASSTIQGSNQPQHF; CDR3 DNA: TGTGCCAGTAGTACCATACAGGGCAGCAATCAGCCCCAGCATTTT; D gene: -; J gene: TRBJ1-5; clone size: -; V gene: TRBV19
CDR3 protein: CASSKDIDRGEKLFF; CDR3 DNA: TGTGCCAGCAGCAAAGATATCGACAGGGGGGAAAAACTGTTTTTT; D gene: -; J gene: TRBJ1-4; clone size: many; V gene: TRBV21-1
CDR3 protein: CASSVDGTSGPYNEQFF; CDR3 DNA: TGCGCCAGCAGCGTGGATGGGACTAGCGGCCCCTACAATGAGCAGTTCTTC; D gene: TRBD2; J gene: TRBJ2-1; clone size: once; V gene: TRBV5-1
CDR3 protein: CAISETIQQYF; CDR3 DNA: TGTGCCATCAGTGAAACAATCCAGCAGTACTTC; D gene: -; J gene: TRBJ2-7; clone size: -; V gene: TRBV10-3
CDR3 protein: CASSVVGLGYTF; CDR3 DNA: TGTGCCAGCAGCGTAGTAGGCCTTGGCTACACCTTC; D gene: -; J gene: TRBJ1-2; clone size: -; V gene: TRBV9
CDR3 protein: CASSAGTSGSVLGYEQYF; CDR3 DNA: TGTGCCAGCAGTGCCGGGACTAGCGGGTCAGTCCTCGGCTACGAGCAGTACTTC; D gene: TRBD2; J gene: TRBJ2-7; clone size: -; V gene: TRBV25-1
CDR3 protein: CASSFRYGSSGNTIYF; CDR3 DNA: TGTGCCAGCAGTTTTAGATACGGGAGCTCTGGAAACACCATATATTTT; D gene: -; J gene: TRBJ1-3; clone size: -; V gene: TRBV27
CDR3 protein: CASTSLDEQYF; CDR3 DNA: TGTGCCAGCACCTCGTTGGACGAGCAGTACTTC; D gene: -; J gene: TRBJ2-7; clone size: -; V gene: TRBV28
CDR3 protein: CASSLKAGLSSYNEQFF; CDR3 DNA: TGTGCCAGCAGCTTGAAAGCGGGCCTGAGCTCCTACAATGAGCAGTTCTTC; D gene: -; J gene: TRBJ2-1; clone size: -; V gene: TRBV7-8
CDR3 protein: CAIRGGTDTQYF; CDR3 DNA: TGTGCCATCAGAGGGGGCACAGATACGCAGTATTTT; D gene: -; J gene: TRBJ2-3; clone size: -; V gene: TRBV10-3
CDR3 protein: CASSHPRTDTQYF; CDR3 DNA: TGCGCCAGCAGCCACCCTCGCACAGATACGCAGTATTTT; D gene: -; J gene: TRBJ2-3; clone size: many; V gene: TRBV4-1
CDR3 protein: CASRNHVTSGNTGELFF; CDR3 DNA: TGTGCCAGTAGAAACCATGTGACTAGCGGGAACACCGGGGAGCTGTTTTTT; D gene: TRBD2; J gene: TRBJ2-2; clone size: -; V gene: TRBV19
CDR3 protein: CASSPLNTEAFF; CDR3 DNA: TGTGCCAGCAGTCCCCTGAACACTGAAGCTTTCTTT; D gene: -; J gene: TRBJ1-1; clone size: -; V gene: TRBV9
CDR3 protein: CATSRGDRGYGYTF; CDR3 DNA: TGTGCCACCAGCAGAGGTGACAGGGGCTATGGCTACACCTTC; D gene: TRBD1; J gene: TRBJ1-2; clone size: -; V gene: TRBV15
CDR3 protein: CASVLEVNTEAFF; CDR3 DNA: TGTGCCAGCGTACTGGAGGTGAACACTGAAGCTTTCTTT; D gene: -; J gene: TRBJ1-1; clone size: -; V gene: TRBV2
CDR3 protein: CASSSPGNSYEQYF; CDR3 DNA: TGTGCCAGCAGCTCCCCGGGGAACTCCTACGAGCAGTACTTC; D gene: -; J gene: TRBJ2-7; clone size: once; V gene: TRBV28
CDR3 protein: CAWRTQGGSYGYTF; CDR3 DNA: TGTGCCTGGAGGACACAGGGGGGAAGCTATGGCTACACCTTC; D gene: TRBD1; J gene: TRBJ1-2; clone size: -; V gene: TRBV30
CDR3 protein: CASSRPGTSGYEQYF; CDR3 DNA: TGTGCCAGTAGTCGCCCAGGGACTAGCGGGTACGAGCAGTACTTC; D gene: TRBD2; J gene: TRBJ2-7; clone size: once; V gene: TRBV19
CDR3 protein: CASSQDGVEYQETQYF; CDR3 DNA: TGTGCCAGCAGCCAAGACGGGGTGGAGTACCAAGAGACCCAGTACTTC; D gene: -; J gene: TRBJ2-5; clone size: -; V gene: TRBV14
CDR3 protein: CSVQGQGGIGELFF; CDR3 DNA: TGCAGCGTTCAAGGACAGGGTGGGATCGGGGAGCTGTTTTTT; D gene: TRBD1; J gene: TRBJ2-2; clone size: -; V gene: TRBV29-1
CDR3 protein: CAWSVQADYEQYF; CDR3 DNA: TGTGCCTGGAGTGTACAGGCAGACTACGAGCAGTACTTC; D gene: -; J gene: TRBJ2-7; clone size: few; V gene: TRBV30
CDR3 protein: CASSGQANTEAFF; CDR3 DNA: TGTGCCAGCAGTGGCCAGGCGAACACTGAAGCTTTCTTT; D gene: -; J gene: TRBJ1-1; clone size: -; V gene: TRBV5-5
CDR3 protein: CASSPDQPQHF; CDR3 DNA: TGTGCCAGCAGCCCGGATCAGCCCCAGCATTTT; D gene: -; J gene: TRBJ1-5; clone size: few; V gene: TRBV11-2
CDR3 protein: CAIGPGQGVQYF; CDR3 DNA: TGTGCCATCGGCCCGGGACAGGGAGTGCAGTACTTC; D gene: TRBD1; J gene: TRBJ2-7; clone size: -; V gene: TRBV7-8
CDR3 protein: CASSLVGNNYGYTF; CDR3 DNA: TGCGCCAGCAGCTTGGTGGGGAATAACTATGGCTACACCTTC; D gene: -; J gene: TRBJ1-2; clone size: few; V gene: TRBV5-1
CDR3 protein: CASSETGVAGEQYF; CDR3 DNA: TGTGCCAGCAGTGAAACAGGGGTAGCAGGCGAGCAGTACTTC; D gene: TRBD1; J gene: TRBJ2-7; clone size: -; V gene: TRBV9
CDR3 protein: CASSPDSNQPQHF; CDR3 DNA: TGCGCCAGCAGCCCGGACAGCAATCAGCCCCAGCATTTT; D gene: -; J gene: TRBJ1-5; clone size: few; V gene: TRBV5-1
CDR3 protein: CAWSVGGGPYEQYF; CDR3 DNA: TGTGCCTGGAGTGTCGGGGGCGGGCCCTACGAGCAGTACTTC; D gene: -; J gene: TRBJ2-7; clone size: -; V gene: TRBV30
CDR3 protein: CASSLTTTGELFF; CDR3 DNA: TGCGCCAGCAGTCTTACTACCACCGGGGAGCTGTTTTTT; D gene: -; J gene: TRBJ2-2; clone size: -; V gene: TRBV10-1
CDR3 protein: CASSSTVSAHGYTF; CDR3 DNA: TGCGCCAGCAGCTCGACGGTTTCGGCGCATGGCTACACCTTC; D gene: -; J gene: TRBJ1-2; clone size: -; V gene: TRBV5-1
CDR3 protein: CASSLLQGNTEAFF; CDR3 DNA: TGTGCCAGCAGCCTTTTGCAAGGGAACACTGAAGCTTTCTTT; D gene: -; J gene: TRBJ1-1; clone size: -; V gene: TRBV6-6
CDR3 protein: CASSGTGNTGELFF; CDR3 DNA: TGTGCCAGCTCCGGGACAGGGAACACCGGGGAGCTGTTTTTT; D gene: TRBD1; J gene: TRBJ2-2; clone size: -; V gene: TRBV7-3
CDR3 protein: CASSPPVRGGEQYF; CDR3 DNA: TGTGCCAGCAGTCCGCCGGTGCGGGGCGGGGAGCAGTACTTC; D gene: -; J gene: TRBJ2-7; clone size: -; V gene: TRBV28
CDR3 protein: CASSSNYGYTF; CDR3 DNA: TGTGCCAGCAGCAGTAACTATGGCTACACCTTC; D gene: -; J gene: TRBJ1-2; clone size: few; V gene: TRBV28
CDR3 protein: CASSSTDNSGNEQFF; CDR3 DNA: TGCGCCAGCAGCTCGACTGACAATTCGGGTAATGAGCAGTTCTTC; D gene: -; J gene: TRBJ2-1; clone size: -; V gene: TRBV5-1
CDR3 protein: CASSPSGSRINEQFF; CDR3 DNA: TGTGCCAGCAGCCCAAGCGGGAGCCGTATAAATGAGCAGTTCTTC; D gene: TRBD2; J gene: TRBJ2-1; clone size: -; V gene: TRBV7-3
CDR3 protein: CASTGAGAGTGELFF; CDR3 DNA: TGTGCCAGTACCGGGGCGGGAGCGGGCACCGGGGAGCTGTTTTTT; D gene: TRBD2; J gene: TRBJ2-2; clone size: -; V gene: TRBV19
CDR3 protein: CASSQGGPGGPQHF; CDR3 DNA: TGTGCCAGCAGCCAAGGGGGCCCCGGCGGGCCCCAGCATTTT; D gene: TRBD1; J gene: TRBJ1-5; clone size: -; V gene: TRBV27
CDR3 protein: CASRLSGQGVKGANVLTF; CDR3 DNA: TGTGCCAGCAGGCTTTCGGGACAGGGCGTAAAAGGGGCCAACGTCCTGACTTTC; D gene: TRBD1; J gene: TRBJ2-6; clone size: -; V gene: TRBV25-1